These 31 T cell receptor beta chains were sequenced from one sample in a study of blood T cell repertoires in COVID-19. Produced via immunoSEQ multiplex PCR; TCRdb's table is partial and in-frame only. The sample has about 120,000 clones; less than 85% are singletons. Sequences were obtained from peripheral blood. The receptors were sampled from a man aged 30-40 years with acute or convalescent COVID-19.

The gene calls are TRBV10-3 and TRBJ1-1; D remains unclear. The CDR3 runs 13 residues. In germline, CDR1 is ENHRY, CDR2 SYGVKD. Trimming took off 8 bases at V and 8 bases at J, with 18 bases between the two ends. This CDR3 reads CAISSDLEVEAFF. CDR3 DNA sequence: TGTGCCATCTCTAGCGACCTAGAGGTGGAAGCTTTCTTT.

V is TRBV20-1 and J is TRBJ2-2; 8 bases are a match to TRBD2. V shed 3 bases and J 1 base; nucleotides not matched to a gene: 4. The CDR3 sequence is 15 residues long. Germline V CDR1 and CDR2: DFQATT, SNEGSKA (reference sequence). The chain's CDR3 is CSASPLAGNTGELFF. The DNA for the CDR3 is TGCAGTGCTAGTCCTCTAGCGGGGAACACCGGGGAGCTGTTTTTT.

The chain joins TRBV6-5 to TRBJ2-7; D possibly uses TRBD1 or TRBD2 (5 bases each). The V and J ends lost 4 bases and 2 bases respectively, with 12 bases between them. CDR3 length: 14 amino acids. CDR1 and CDR2 from the germline V gene are MNHEY and SVGAGI. CDR3 loop: CASSSSGLAYEQYV. DNA for the CDR3: TGTGCCAGCAGTTCCTCGGGGCTAGCCTACGAGCAGTACGTC.

This chain joins TRBV6-5 and TRBJ1-1; 8 nucleotides line up with TRBD1. Germline V gives CDR1 MNHEY, CDR2 SVGAGI. Trimming took 0 bases from V and 5 from J; bases not matched to a gene: 5. The CDR3 totals 15 residues. The CDR3 loop reads CASSYSRGPGTEAFF. CDR3 DNA: TGTGCCAGCAGTTACTCCAGGGGGCCGGGGACTGAAGCTTTCTTT.

The J gene is TRBJ1-5, the V gene TRBV7-8; D unclear. With 2 bases removed from V and 6 bases from J, the gap between germline ends came to 8 bases. In germline, CDR1 is SGHVS, CDR2 FQNEAQ. The CDR3 loop spans 13 amino acids. The CDR3 reads CASSLWESQPQHF. The CDR3, as DNA: TGTGCCAGCAGCTTATGGGAGTCTCAGCCCCAGCATTTT. The entire variable domain, with the rest obtained from reference TRBV7-8 and TRBJ1-5, is as follows: GAGVSQSPRYKVAKRGQDVALRCDPISGHVSLFWYQQALGQGPEFLTYFQNEAQLDKSGLPSDRFFAERPEGSVSTLKIQRTQQEDSAVYLCASSLWESQPQHFGDGTRLSIL.

The V and J genes are TRBV5-6 and TRBJ1-6; D remains unclear. V was shortened by 2 bases and J by 7 bases, with 10 bases between the two germline ends. Looked up from germline, CDR1 is SGHDT and CDR2 is YYEEEE. The CDR3 runs to 14 residues. The CDR3 spells CASSLTAGNSPLHF. The CDR3 DNA reads as TGTGCCAGCAGCTTAACTGCGGGAAATTCACCCCTCCACTTT.

The chain carries TRBV30 and TRBJ2-1; 9 bases map to TRBD2. This CDR3 is built from 15 residues. The germline V gene has CDR1 GTSNPN and CDR2 SVGIG (reference sequence). The trim removed 3 bases at V and 2 bases at J, leaving 5 bases unmatched. The CDR3 DNA reads as TGTGCCTGGAGCCCGGTAGCGGGGGCCTACAATGAGCAGTTCTTC. It specifies CAWSPVAGAYNEQFF.

The J gene is TRBJ2-1, the V gene TRBV5-1, with TRBD2 matching 15 bases. The germline V gene encodes CDR1 SGHRS and CDR2 YFSETQ. Trimming cost V 3 bases and J 10 bases; bases outside gene matches: 5. CDR3 length equals 15 residues. CDR3 sequence reads: CASSWTSGGAQEQFF. CDR3 coding DNA: TGCGCCAGCAGCTGGACTAGCGGGGGGGCCCAGGAGCAGTTCTTC.

The chain carries TRBV6-5 and TRBJ1-1; perhaps TRBD1 as D (6 bases). V lost 3 bases and J lost 0, with 8 bases in between. The CDR3 covers 14 residues. Germline V gives CDR1 MNHEY, CDR2 SVGAGI. CDR3 bases: TGTGCCAGCAGTTATGGACAGCTGAACACTGAAGCTTTCTTT. Its translation: CASSYGQLNTEAFF.

This clone was seen only a few times. This sequence joins TRBV5-1 and TRBJ1-6; the D is unclear. Germline V gives CDR1 SGHRS, CDR2 YFSETQ. CDR3 size: 14 residues. Trimming left V 1 base short and J 8 bases short, with 10 bases between. The CDR3 is CASSLRRVDSPLHF. DNA of the CDR3: TGCGCCAGCAGCTTGAGACGGGTAGATTCACCCCTCCACTTT.

CDR3 DNA: TGTGCCAGCAGTTCACGGGGGGGCACCTACGAGCAGTACTTC. This encodes CASSSRGGTYEQYF. The chain uses TRBV6-6 and TRBJ2-7, with 8 nucleotides matching TRBD2. This CDR3 region has 14 residues. Germline V gene sequence: CDR1 MNHNY, CDR2 SVGAGI (reference sequence). Germline trimming cut 4 bases from V and 2 bases from J; bases unmatched to any gene: 4.

CDR3 in amino acids: CASSSLAGSYNEQFF. CDR3 coding DNA: TGTGCCAGCAGCTCCCTAGCGGGCAGCTACAATGAGCAGTTCTTC. The V call is TRBV7-3, the J call TRBJ2-1, with 8 bases fitting TRBD2. With 4 bases clipped from V and 3 bases from J, the junction kept 5 bases outside the gene matches. The CDR3 extends over 15 amino acids. CDR1 is SGHTA and CDR2 is FQGTGA in the germline V gene.

The chain employs TRBV4-3 and TRBJ1-1, with D possibly TRBD1 on 5 matching bases. Germline-derived CDR1 and CDR2 are LGHNA and YSLEER. V dropped 0 bases and J dropped 10 bases, with 21 bases sitting between them. The CDR3 spans 16 residues. DNA of the CDR3: TGCGCCAGCAGCCAAGAAACCCTAGAAAGGGGCGGATCAGCTTTCTTT. Translating gives CASSQETLERGGSAFF.

V usage is TRBV3-1 (or the pseudogene TRBV3-2) and J usage is TRBJ2-5; a possible D gene is TRBD2 (8 bases). Germline-derived CDR1 and CDR2 are LGHDT and YNNKEL (reference sequence). The V gene lost 3 bases and the J gene lost 8 bases, with 22 bases spanning the gap. The CDR3 extends over 16 amino acids. The CDR3 DNA reads as TGTGCCAGCAGCCAGCGTGGATTAGCGGGGACAGATACCCAGTACTTC. This codes for CASSQRGLAGTDTQYF.

In its sample, this clone was seen a few times. The chain links TRBV6-5 to TRBJ1-6; a weak D match, TRBD1 (5 bases). Germline assignment: CDR1 MNHEY and CDR2 SVGAGI. Deletions cut 6 bases from V and 7 bases from J, with 16 bases between. This CDR3 has 15 amino acids. CDR3 nucleotide sequence: TGTGCCAGCAGGGGCAAGGGGCTGCTGAATTCACCCCTCCACTTT. Its protein is CASRGKGLLNSPLHF.

The chain carries TRBV28 and TRBJ1-5; D not resolved. Germline values: CDR1 MDHEN, CDR2 SYDVKM. V dropped 0 bases and J dropped 2 bases, with 5 bases sitting between them. This CDR3 is built from 14 residues. CDR3 DNA sequence: TGTGCCAGCAGTTTATGGGCAGGCAATCAGCCCCAGCATTTT. This gives the protein CASSLWAGNQPQHF.

J is TRBJ2-5 and V is TRBV7-2, with a weak D call TRBD2 (6 bases). The CDR3 extends over 14 amino acids. Deletions cut 8 bases from V and 7 bases from J, with 20 bases between. Looked up from germline, CDR1 is SGHTA and CDR2 is FQGNSA. The CDR3 bases are TGTGCCAGCCAACCGGGACTTACATTAGGGACCCAGTACTTC. Translation gives CASQPGLTLGTQYF. Complete variable domain (other parts from reference TRBV7-2 and TRBJ2-5): GAGVSQSPSNKVTEKGKDVELRCDPISGHTALYWYRQSLGQGLEFLIYFQGNSAPDKSGLPSDRFSAERTGGSVSTLTIQRTQQEDSAVYLCASQPGLTLGTQYFGPGTRLLVL.

The chain combines TRBV29-1 with TRBJ1-1; no clear D gene. CDR1 SQVTM and CDR2 ANQGSEA come from the germline V gene. The CDR3 is 11 residues long. Between the trimmed V and J ends, which lost 5 bases and 1 base, there was a span of 5 bases. CDR3 DNA sequence: TGCAGCGTTATAGAGAACACTGAAGCTTTCTTT. It specifies CSVIENTEAFF. Filled out from reference TRBV29-1 and TRBJ1-1, the complete variable domain reads SAVISQKPSRDICQRGTSLTIQCQVDSQVTMMFWYRQQPGQSLTLIATANQGSEATYESGFVIDKFPISRPNLTFSTLTVSNMSPEDSSIYLCSVIENTEAFFGQGTRLTVV.

The CDR3 DNA reads as TGTGCCAGCCGGACAGGGGACAATGAGCAGTTCTTC. It is translated as CASRTGDNEQFF. This chain joins TRBV6-5 and TRBJ2-1; 9 positions match TRBD1. The junction had 1 base not matched to a gene; V was cut back by 8 bases and J by 5 bases. Germline CDR1 and CDR2: MNHEY and SVGAGI. The CDR3 is made up of 12 amino acids.

The V gene is TRBV5-1, the J gene TRBJ1-1, with TRBD1 identical over 11 bases. J was trimmed by 4 bases and V by 4 bases; bases with no gene match: 6. Germline loops: CDR1 SGHRS, CDR2 YFSETQ. This CDR3 region has 15 residues. Here the CDR3 DNA reads TGCGCCAGCAGCCCCGGACAGGGGGCAGCCACTGAAGCTTTCTTT. Amino acids: CASSPGQGAATEAFF.

V usage is TRBV4-1 and J usage is TRBJ2-1; 8 nucleotides agree with TRBD2. Germline CDR1 is MGHRA and CDR2 is YSYEKL. The CDR3 contains 17 residues. Unmatched junction bases numbered 12, after V lost 4 bases and J lost 4 bases. The CDR3 DNA sequence: TGCGCCAGCAGCCCCCGCACCGCGGGAGGTTATTACAATGAGCAGTTCTTC. Translating it yields CASSPRTAGGYYNEQFF.

The V call is TRBV6-8, the J call TRBJ2-3; TRBD2 might be the D (6 bases). Trimming cost V 4 bases and J 2 bases, with 13 bases left between them. This CDR3 is built from 15 residues. CDR1 is MNHGY and CDR2 is SAAAGT in the germline V gene. This chain's CDR3 is CASSFTRETTDTQYF. CDR3 sequence (DNA): TGTGCCAGCAGTTTCACCCGGGAGACCACAGATACGCAGTATTTT.

This clone came up many times. The gene calls are TRBV19 and TRBJ1-4; no clear D gene. This CDR3 is 14 amino acids long. Per the germline V gene, CDR1 is LNHDA and CDR2 is SQIVND (reference sequence). Trimming removed 2 bases from V and 4 bases from J, with 8 bases in between. The CDR3 here is CASSITDLNEKLFF. For the CDR3, the DNA is TGTGCCAGTAGTATAACAGACCTTAATGAAAAACTGTTTTTT.

This clone was seen more than once but under ten times. This chain connects TRBV3-1 (or the pseudogene TRBV3-2) to TRBJ1-2; 8 nucleotides align to TRBD1. Germline-derived CDR1 and CDR2 are LGHDT and YNNKEL (reference sequence). This CDR3 has 12 amino acids. V dropped 6 bases and J dropped 8; count of bases not matched to a gene: 5. CDR3 sequence: CASRDRERGYTF. DNA for the CDR3: TGTGCCAGCAGGGACAGGGAGCGGGGCTACACCTTC.

The chain employs TRBV5-1 and TRBJ2-5; TRBD2 might be the D (5 bases). CDR1 and CDR2 (germline): SGHRS, YFSETQ. V gave up 5 bases and J gave up 5 bases, with 25 bases separating them. The CDR3 is made up of 17 amino acids. The CDR3 DNA reads as TGCGCCAGCAGGGAGGTATTGTCGGGATCGAGTGGGGAGACCCAGTACTTC. Residues: CASREVLSGSSGETQYF.

V and J are TRBV19 and TRBJ1-3; D perhaps matches TRBD1 (5 bases). CDR3 length equals 14 residues. CDR1 is LNHDA, CDR2 SQIVND, per germline (reference sequence). Trimming left V 3 bases short and J 0 bases short, with 6 bases between. The CDR3 DNA follows: TGTGCCAGTAGTATGACAGACTCTGGAAACACCATATATTTT. Translated: CASSMTDSGNTIYF. Full variable domain (remainder filled in from reference TRBV19 and TRBJ1-3): DGGITQSPKYLFRKEGQNVTLSCEQNLNHDAMYWYRQDPGQGLRLIYYSQIVNDFQKGDIAEGYSVSREKKESFPLTVTSAQKNPTAFYLCASSMTDSGNTIYFGEGSWLTVV.

J is TRBJ1-1 and V is TRBV10-3; D remains ambiguous. CDR1 is ENHRY and CDR2 is SYGVKD in the germline V gene. This CDR3 region has 12 residues. V was clipped by 3 bases and J by 11 bases, with 13 bases between them. Here the CDR3 reads CAISDSGQPAFF. The CDR3 bases are TGTGCCATCAGTGACTCAGGCCAACCGGCTTTCTTT.

The chain combines TRBV5-1 with TRBJ2-1, with 11 bases matching TRBD2. The CDR3 totals 16 residues. Germline CDR1 and CDR2: SGHRS and YFSETQ. Unmatched junction bases numbered 4, after V lost 4 bases and J lost 1 base. CDR3 DNA: TGCGCCAGCAGCCACGGGACTAGCGGTTCCTACAATGAGCAGTTCTTC. This encodes CASSHGTSGSYNEQFF. The complete variable domain, with remaining parts taken from reference TRBV5-1 and TRBJ2-1, reads KAGVTQTPRYLIKTRGQQVTLSCSPISGHRSVSWYQQTPGQGLQFLFEYFSETQRNKGNFPGRFSGRQFSNSRSEMNVSTLELGDSALYLCASSHGTSGSYNEQFFGPGTRLTVL.

V gene TRBV5-1 combines with J gene TRBJ1-1; D gene unclear. From germline, CDR1 is SGHRS and CDR2 YFSETQ. The CDR3 consists of 14 residues. Trimming shortened V by 2 bases and J by 0 bases, and 8 bases separated the two germline ends. CDR3 loop: CASSLQTLNTEAFF. In DNA, the CDR3 is TGCGCCAGCAGCTTACAGACACTGAACACTGAAGCTTTCTTT.

CDR3 bases: TGTGCCAGCTCATTATCCAGGGGGCGAGTAATGGACGAGCAGTACGTC. It specifies CASSLSRGRVMDEQYV. The J gene is TRBJ2-7, the V gene TRBV18, with 8 bases aligning to TRBD1. V gave up 5 bases and J gave up 5 bases; unmatched junction bases: 14. Germline V CDR1 and CDR2: KGHSH, LQKENI. This CDR3 is built from 16 residues.

This chain uses TRBV6-1 with TRBJ1-2, with D perhaps TRBD1 (6 bases). Germline V gene data show CDR1 as MNHNS and CDR2 as SASEGT. Trimming cost V 3 bases and J 8 bases, with 19 bases left between them. The CDR3 consists of 15 residues. The CDR3 DNA is TGTGCCAGCAGTGATGGGTTACAGGGTTCGGGCGGCTACACCTTC. It encodes CASSDGLQGSGGYTF.